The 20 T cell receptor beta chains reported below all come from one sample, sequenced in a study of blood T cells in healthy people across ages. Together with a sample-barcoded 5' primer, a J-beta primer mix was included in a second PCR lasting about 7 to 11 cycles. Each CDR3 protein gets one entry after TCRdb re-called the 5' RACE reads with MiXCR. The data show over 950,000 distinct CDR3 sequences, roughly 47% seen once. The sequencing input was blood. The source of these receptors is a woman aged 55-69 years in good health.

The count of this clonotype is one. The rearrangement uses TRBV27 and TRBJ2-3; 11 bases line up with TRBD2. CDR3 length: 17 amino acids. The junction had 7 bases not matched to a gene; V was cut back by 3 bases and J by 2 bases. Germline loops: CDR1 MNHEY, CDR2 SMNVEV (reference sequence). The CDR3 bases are TGTGCCAGCAGTTTTTATTCTAGCGGGAGGATCACAGATACGCAGTATTTT. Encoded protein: CASSFYSSGRITDTQYF.

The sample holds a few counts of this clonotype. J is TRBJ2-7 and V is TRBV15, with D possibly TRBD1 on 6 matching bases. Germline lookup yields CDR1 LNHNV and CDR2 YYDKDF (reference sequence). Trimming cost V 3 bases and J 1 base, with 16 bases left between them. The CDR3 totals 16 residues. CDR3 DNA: TGTGCCACCAGCAGTAAAAACAGGGCCCTGTCCTACGAGCAGTACTTC. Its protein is CATSSKNRALSYEQYF. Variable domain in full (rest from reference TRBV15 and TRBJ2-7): DAMVIQNPRYQVTQFGKPVTLSCSQTLNHNVMYWYQQKSSQAPKLLFHYYDKDFNNEADTPDNFQSRRPNTSFCFLDIRSPGLGDTAMYLCATSSKNRALSYEQYFGPGTRLTVT.

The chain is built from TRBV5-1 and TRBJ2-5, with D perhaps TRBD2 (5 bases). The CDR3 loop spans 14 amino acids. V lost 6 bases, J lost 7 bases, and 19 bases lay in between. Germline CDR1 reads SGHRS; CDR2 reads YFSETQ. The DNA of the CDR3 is TGCGCCAGCAACGAGGGCGCGGTGACGGGGACCCAGTACTTC. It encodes CASNEGAVTGTQYF.

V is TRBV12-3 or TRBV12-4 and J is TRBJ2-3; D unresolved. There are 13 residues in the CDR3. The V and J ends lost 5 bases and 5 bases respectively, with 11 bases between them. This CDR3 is CASSQATRDTQYF. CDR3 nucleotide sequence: TGTGCCAGCAGTCAAGCGACCCGAGATACGCAGTATTTT.

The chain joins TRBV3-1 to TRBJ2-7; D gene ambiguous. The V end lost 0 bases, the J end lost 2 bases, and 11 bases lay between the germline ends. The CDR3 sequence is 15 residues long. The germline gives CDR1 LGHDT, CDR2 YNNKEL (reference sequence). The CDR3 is CASSQDRHPTYEQYF. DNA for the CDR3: TGTGCCAGCAGCCAAGATCGGCACCCCACCTACGAGCAGTACTTC.

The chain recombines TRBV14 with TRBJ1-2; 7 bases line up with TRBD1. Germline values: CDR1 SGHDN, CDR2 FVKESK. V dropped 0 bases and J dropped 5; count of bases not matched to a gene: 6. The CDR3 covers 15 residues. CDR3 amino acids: CASSQEARTGYGYTF. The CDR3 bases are TGTGCCAGCAGCCAAGAAGCCAGGACAGGATATGGCTACACCTTC. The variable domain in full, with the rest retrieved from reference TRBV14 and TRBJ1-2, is EAGVTQFPSHSVIEKGQTVTLRCDPISGHDNLYWYRRVMGKEIKFLLHFVKESKQDESGMPNNRFLAERTGGTYSTLKVQPAELEDSGVYFCASSQEARTGYGYTFGSGTRLTVV.

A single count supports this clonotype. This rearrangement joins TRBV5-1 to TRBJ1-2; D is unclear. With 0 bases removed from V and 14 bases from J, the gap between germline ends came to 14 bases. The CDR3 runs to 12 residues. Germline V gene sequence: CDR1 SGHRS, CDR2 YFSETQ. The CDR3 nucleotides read TGCGCCAGCAGCTTGGTCGACGGGATCGGAACCTTC. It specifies CASSLVDGIGTF. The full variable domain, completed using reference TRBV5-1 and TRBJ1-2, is KAGVTQTPRYLIKTRGQQVTLSCSPISGHRSVSWYQQTPGQGLQFLFEYFSETQRNKGNFPGRFSGRQFSNSRSEMNVSTLELGDSALYLCASSLVDGIGTFGSGTRLTVV.

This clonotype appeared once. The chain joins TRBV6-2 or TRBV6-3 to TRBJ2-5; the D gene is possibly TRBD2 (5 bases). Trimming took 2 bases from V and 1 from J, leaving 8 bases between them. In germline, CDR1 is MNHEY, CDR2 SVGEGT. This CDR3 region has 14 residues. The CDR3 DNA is TGTGCCAGCAGTTACGTGGGAGTCCAAGAGACCCAGTACTTC. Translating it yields CASSYVGVQETQYF.

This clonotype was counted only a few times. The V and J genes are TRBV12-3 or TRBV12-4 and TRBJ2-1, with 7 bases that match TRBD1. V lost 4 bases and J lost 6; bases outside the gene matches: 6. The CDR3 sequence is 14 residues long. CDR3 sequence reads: CASSSPTGSNEQFF. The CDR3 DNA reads TGTGCCAGCAGTTCGCCGACAGGGAGCAATGAGCAGTTCTTC.

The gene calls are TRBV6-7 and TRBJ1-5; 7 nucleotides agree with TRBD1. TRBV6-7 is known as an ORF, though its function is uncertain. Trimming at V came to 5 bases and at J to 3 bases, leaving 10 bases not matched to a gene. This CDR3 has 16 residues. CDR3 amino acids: CASSTARTGPNQPQHF. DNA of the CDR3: TGTGCCAGCAGTACTGCCCGGACAGGTCCCAATCAGCCCCAGCATTTT.

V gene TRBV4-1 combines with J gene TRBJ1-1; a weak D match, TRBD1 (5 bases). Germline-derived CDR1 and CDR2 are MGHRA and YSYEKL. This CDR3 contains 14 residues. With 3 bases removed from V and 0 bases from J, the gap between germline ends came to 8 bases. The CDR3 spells CASSQRTLNTEAFF. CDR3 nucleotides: TGCGCCAGCAGCCAGAGGACATTGAACACTGAAGCTTTCTTT.

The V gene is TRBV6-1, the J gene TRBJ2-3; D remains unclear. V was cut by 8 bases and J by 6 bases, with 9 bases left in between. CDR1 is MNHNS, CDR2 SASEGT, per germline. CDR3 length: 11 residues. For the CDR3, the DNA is TGTGCCAGCGGGGAAGGGGATACGCAGTATTTT. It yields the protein CASGEGDTQYF.

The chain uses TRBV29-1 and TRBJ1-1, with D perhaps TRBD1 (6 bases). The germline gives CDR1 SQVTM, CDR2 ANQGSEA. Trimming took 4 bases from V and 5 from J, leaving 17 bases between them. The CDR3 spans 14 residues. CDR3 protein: CSVARGGGWTEAFF. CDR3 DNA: TGCAGCGTTGCCCGGGGGGGCGGATGGACTGAAGCTTTCTTT.

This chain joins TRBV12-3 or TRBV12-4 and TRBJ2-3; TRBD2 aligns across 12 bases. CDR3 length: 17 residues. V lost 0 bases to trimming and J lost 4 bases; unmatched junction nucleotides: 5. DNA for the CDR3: TGTGCCAGCAGTTTAGCGGCTAGCGGGAGGGAGTCAGATACGCAGTATTTT. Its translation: CASSLAASGRESDTQYF.

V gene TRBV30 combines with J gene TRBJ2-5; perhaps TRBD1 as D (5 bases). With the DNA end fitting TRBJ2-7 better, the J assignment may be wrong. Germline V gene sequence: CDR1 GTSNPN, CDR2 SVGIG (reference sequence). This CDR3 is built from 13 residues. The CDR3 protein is CAWSLDTGSEQYF. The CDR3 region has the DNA TGTGCCTGGAGCCTCGATACAGGTAGCGAGCAGTACTTC.

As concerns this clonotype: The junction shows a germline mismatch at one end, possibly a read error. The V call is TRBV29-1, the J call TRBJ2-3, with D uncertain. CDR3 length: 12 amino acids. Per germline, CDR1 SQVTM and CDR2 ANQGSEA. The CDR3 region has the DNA TGCAGCGTTGATTATAACACAGATACGCGGTATTTT. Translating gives CSVDYNTDTRYF.

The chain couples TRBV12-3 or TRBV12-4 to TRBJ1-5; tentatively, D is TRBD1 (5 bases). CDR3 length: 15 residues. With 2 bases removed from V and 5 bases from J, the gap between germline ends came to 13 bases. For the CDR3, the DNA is TGTGCCAGCAGTTTACACAGGTGGTACGATCAGCCCCAGCATTTT. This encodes CASSLHRWYDQPQHF.

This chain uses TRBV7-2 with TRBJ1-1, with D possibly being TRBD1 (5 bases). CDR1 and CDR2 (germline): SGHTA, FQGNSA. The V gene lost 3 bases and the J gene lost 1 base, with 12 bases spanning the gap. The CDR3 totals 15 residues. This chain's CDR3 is CASSFRAGTNTEAFF. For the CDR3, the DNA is TGTGCCAGCAGCTTTAGAGCAGGGACGAACACTGAAGCTTTCTTT.

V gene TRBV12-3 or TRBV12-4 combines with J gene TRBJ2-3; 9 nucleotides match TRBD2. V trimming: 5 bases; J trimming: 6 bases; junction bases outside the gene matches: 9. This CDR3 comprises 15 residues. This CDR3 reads CASSQTSGQTDTQYF. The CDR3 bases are TGTGCCAGCAGTCAGACTAGCGGACAGACGGATACGCAGTATTTT.

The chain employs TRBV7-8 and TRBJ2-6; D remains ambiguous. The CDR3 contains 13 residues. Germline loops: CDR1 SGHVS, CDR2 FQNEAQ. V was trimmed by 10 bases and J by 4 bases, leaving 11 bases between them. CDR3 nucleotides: TGTGCCATCTTAGACGCCGGGGCCAACGTCCTGACTTTC. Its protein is CAILDAGANVLTF.